The TCR beta chain described here comes from a study of T cell repertoires in cytomegalovirus infection. Study summary: Indicated by public TCR beta signatures were CMV infection and matching HLA type. Regarding the study as a whole: HLA-C-restricted CMV clonotypes gave the most frequent clonotype in two of eight donors.

Regarding this clonotype: Its antigen remains unknown.

A single record per CDR3 protein comes from TCRdb applying MiXCR to the reads. The table lists some 300,000 distinct CDR3 sequences, approximately 8.9% of them singletons, with around 2.5% in the top ten. Germline lookup yields CDR1 MNHEY and CDR2 SMNVEV (reference sequence). The CDR3 is made up of 12 amino acids. Deletions cut 1 base from V and 10 bases from J, with 8 bases between. This TCR was recovered from a human donor in good health (CMV status not recorded). Some clones in this sample may be carry-over from other donors' samples. The material sequenced was PBMCs. The chain couples TRBV27 to TRBJ1-5; D is uncertain. The CDR3, as DNA: TGTGCCAGCAGTTTATTGGGCCGTCCCCAGCATTTT. This codes for CASSLLGRPQHF.